This T cell receptor beta chain derives from a study of blood T cell repertoires in COVID-19. CDR3 length: 13 residues. CDR1 and CDR2 from the germline V gene are LNHDA and SQIVND (reference sequence). The J segment lost 10 bases and the V segment lost 8 bases, leaving 6 bases of the junction unmatched. Repertoires were generated with immunoSEQ multiplex PCR, while TCRdb's copy carries only in-frame clones and drops some. Counted here are 95,000 to 100,000 clones, approximately 80% occurring once; the ten biggest clones make up 20% to 25%. This TCR was recovered from a human donor in a cohort sampled during active COVID-19. Sequencing input: peripheral blood. This rearrangement joins TRBV19 to TRBJ1-6, with TRBD1 matching 9 bases. The CDR3 nucleotides read TGTGCCAGTGCCGGGACAGGGTCGTCACCCCTCCACTTT. This codes for CASAGTGSSPLHF.